The count of the clone carrying this TCR beta chain is one. Its antigen is unknown. V was trimmed by 5 bases and J by 1 base, leaving 11 bases between them. The CDR3 has 14 amino acids. In germline, CDR1 is SGHVS, CDR2 FQNEAQ. Vbeta (60) and Jbeta (13) primers were used in the PCR. Sequenced by immunoSEQ multiplex PCR; TCRdb stores in-frame clones only, minus some. There are hundreds of thousands of clones in the sample; approximately 84% occur only once, and more than 0.5% lies in the top ten. The data are from a study of cytomegalovirus exposure and HLA in healthy donors. Broader study findings: When analyzed later, the rates of TCR association showed variation by HLA locus, with DRB1 the most and HLA-C the fewest.

The chain recombines TRBV7-8 with TRBJ1-1, with D tentatively TRBD1 (5 bases). The receptor was derived from a woman aged 40 to 50 in good health and CMV-seronegative. The sample taken for sequencing was PBMCs. The CDR3 loop reads CASSPRQPNTEAFF. DNA for the CDR3: TGTGCCAGCAGCCCCCGACAGCCGAACACTGAAGCTTTCTTT.